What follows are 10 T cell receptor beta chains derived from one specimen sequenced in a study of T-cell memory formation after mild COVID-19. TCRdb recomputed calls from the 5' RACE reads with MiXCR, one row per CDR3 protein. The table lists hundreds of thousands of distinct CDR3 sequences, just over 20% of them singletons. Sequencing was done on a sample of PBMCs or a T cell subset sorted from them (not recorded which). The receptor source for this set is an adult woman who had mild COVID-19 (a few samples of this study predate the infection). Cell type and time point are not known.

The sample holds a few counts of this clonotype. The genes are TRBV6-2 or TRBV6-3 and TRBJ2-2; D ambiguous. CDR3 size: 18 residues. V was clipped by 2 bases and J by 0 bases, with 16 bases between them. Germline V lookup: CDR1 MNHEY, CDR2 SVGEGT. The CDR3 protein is CASSYRKLDGTNTGELFF. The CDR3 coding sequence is TGTGCCAGCAGTTACCGGAAATTGGACGGAACGAACACCGGGGAGCTGTTTTTT.

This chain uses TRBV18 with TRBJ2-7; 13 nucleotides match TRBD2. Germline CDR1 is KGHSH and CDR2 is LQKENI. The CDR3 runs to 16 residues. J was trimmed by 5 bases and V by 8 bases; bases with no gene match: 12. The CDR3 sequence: CASRDGLAGEVHEQYF. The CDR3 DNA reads TGTGCCAGCCGCGACGGACTAGCGGGAGAGGTGCACGAGCAGTACTTC.

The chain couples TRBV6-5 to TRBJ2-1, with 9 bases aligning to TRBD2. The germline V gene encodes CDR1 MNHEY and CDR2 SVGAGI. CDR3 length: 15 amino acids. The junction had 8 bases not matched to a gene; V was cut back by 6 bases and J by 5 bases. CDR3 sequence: CASRGTSSEDNEQFF. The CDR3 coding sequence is TGTGCCAGCAGGGGGACTAGCAGCGAGGACAATGAGCAGTTCTTC.

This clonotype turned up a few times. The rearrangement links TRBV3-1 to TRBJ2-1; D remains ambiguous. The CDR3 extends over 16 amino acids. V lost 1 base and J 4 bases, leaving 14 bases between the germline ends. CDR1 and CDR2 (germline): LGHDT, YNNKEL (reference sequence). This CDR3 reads CASSQGRSRLYNEQFF. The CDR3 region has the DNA TGTGCCAGCAGCCAAGGTAGAAGCAGGCTTTACAATGAGCAGTTCTTC.

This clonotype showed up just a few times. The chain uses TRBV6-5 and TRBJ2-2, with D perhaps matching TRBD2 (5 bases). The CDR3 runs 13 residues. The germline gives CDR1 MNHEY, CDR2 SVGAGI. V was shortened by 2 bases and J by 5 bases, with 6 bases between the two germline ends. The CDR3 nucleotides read TGTGCCAGCAGTTACCCGGGGACCGGGGAGCTGTTTTTT. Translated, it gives CASSYPGTGELFF.

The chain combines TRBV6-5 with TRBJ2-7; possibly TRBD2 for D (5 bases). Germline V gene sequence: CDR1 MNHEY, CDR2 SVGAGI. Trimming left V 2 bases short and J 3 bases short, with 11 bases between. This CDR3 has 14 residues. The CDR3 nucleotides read TGTGCCAGCAGTTACGATCACGGGAACTACGAGCAGTACTTC. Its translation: CASSYDHGNYEQYF.

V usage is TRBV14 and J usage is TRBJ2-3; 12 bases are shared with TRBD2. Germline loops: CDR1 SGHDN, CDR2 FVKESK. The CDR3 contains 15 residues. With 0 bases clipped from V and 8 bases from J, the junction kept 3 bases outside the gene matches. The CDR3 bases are TGTGCCAGCAGCCAAGATCGGGGACTAGCGGGTACGCAGTATTTT. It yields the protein CASSQDRGLAGTQYF.

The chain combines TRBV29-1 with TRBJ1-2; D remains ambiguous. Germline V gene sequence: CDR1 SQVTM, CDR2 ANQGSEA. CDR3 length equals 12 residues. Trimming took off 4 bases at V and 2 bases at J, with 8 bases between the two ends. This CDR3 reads CSVAMDNYGYTF. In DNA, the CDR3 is TGCAGCGTTGCTATGGACAACTATGGCTACACCTTC.

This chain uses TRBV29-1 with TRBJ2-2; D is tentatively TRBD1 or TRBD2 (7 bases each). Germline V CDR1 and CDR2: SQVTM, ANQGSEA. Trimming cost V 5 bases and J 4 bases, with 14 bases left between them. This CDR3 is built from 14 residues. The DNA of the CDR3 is TGCAGCGTTCAGATCAGGGGGGGCACCGGGGAGCTGTTTTTT. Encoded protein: CSVQIRGGTGELFF.

CDR3 amino acids: CASSLTGTGGHEQYF. In DNA, the CDR3 is TGTGCCAGCAGTTTAACCGGGACAGGGGGCCACGAGCAGTACTTC. The rearrangement links TRBV12-3 or TRBV12-4 to TRBJ2-7, with 12 bases matching TRBD1. V shed 2 bases, J shed 5 bases, and the junction held 4 bases outside the gene matches. The CDR3 is made up of 15 amino acids.